The 14 T cell receptor beta chains below come from one sample, sequenced in a study of T cells in Graves' hyperthyroidism and ophthalmopathy. RNA transcripts provided the source from which TCR beta CDR3 regions were amplified. A first-round RT-PCR of the TCR CDR3 used the HTBI primer set. TCRdb re-analysed the multiplex PCR reads in MiXCR, keeping a single row per CDR3 protein. The table has approximately 690,000 distinct CDR3 sequences, around 20% seen once. The source material was blood. Receptors were obtained from a man aged 30-40 years with Graves' ophthalmopathy.

This clonotype was counted between two and nine times. The rearrangement links TRBV6-2 or TRBV6-3 to TRBJ2-3; tentatively, D is TRBD1 (5 bases). Germline V lookup: CDR1 MNHEY, CDR2 SVGEGT. This CDR3 is 15 amino acids long. The V end lost 6 bases, the J end lost 2 bases, and 15 bases lay between the germline ends. This CDR3 is CASRRRLGPTDTQYF. CDR3 DNA: TGTGCCAGCAGGAGACGCTTGGGGCCCACAGATACGCAGTATTTT.

V is TRBV19 and J is TRBJ2-7; TRBD2 is a possible D gene (5 bases). Germline-derived CDR1 and CDR2 are LNHDA and SQIVND (reference sequence). V gave up 6 bases and J gave up 3 bases, with 21 bases separating them. CDR3 length: 16 amino acids. DNA of the CDR3: TGTGCCAGTAGCCGTAGCCTCGGGGTGAAAGTCTACGAGCAGTACTTC. Amino acids: CASSRSLGVKVYEQYF.

The sample holds a few counts of this clonotype. This chain connects TRBV7-9 to TRBJ2-7; D is possibly TRBD2 (7 bases). The CDR3 length is 16 residues. Germline CDR1 is SEHNR and CDR2 is FQNEAQ (reference sequence). V lost 4 bases, J lost 0 bases, and 16 bases lay in between. The CDR3: CASSSIRGGTSYEQYF. For the CDR3, the DNA is TGTGCCAGCAGCTCGATTAGGGGGGGCACCTCCTACGAGCAGTACTTC.

This clonotype was seen a few times. The chain is built from TRBV5-5 and TRBJ1-2; TRBD1 matches at 8 bases. Trimming cost V 5 bases and J 8 bases; bases outside gene matches: 11. Germline CDR1 reads SGHKS; CDR2 reads YYEKEE (reference sequence). This CDR3 has 14 amino acids. CDR3 amino acids: CASRNAGTGRGYTF. DNA for the CDR3: TGTGCCAGCAGAAATGCCGGGACAGGAAGAGGCTACACCTTC.

This clonotype was seen only a few times. The chain links TRBV18 to TRBJ1-1; D is ambiguous. V dropped 4 bases and J dropped 0 bases, with 15 bases sitting between them. CDR3 length: 16 residues. Germline V gene data show CDR1 as KGHSH and CDR2 as LQKENI. This CDR3 reads CASSREQTSMNTEAFF. The CDR3 nucleotides read TGTGCCAGCTCACGCGAACAGACCTCCATGAACACTGAAGCTTTCTTT.

This clonotype occurred many times. The V call is TRBV3-1, the J call TRBJ1-1; D not certain. In germline, CDR1 is LGHDT, CDR2 YNNKEL (reference sequence). The CDR3 spans 14 residues. The V end lost 0 bases, the J end lost 1 base, and 6 bases lay between the germline ends. This CDR3 is CASSQDRGNTEAFF. The CDR3 DNA sequence: TGTGCCAGCAGCCAAGATCGGGGGAACACTGAAGCTTTCTTT.

This clonotype was recorded at least ten times. The V call is TRBV10-3, the J call TRBJ2-7; no clear D. The germline V gene has CDR1 ENHRY and CDR2 SYGVKD. V was cut by 0 bases and J by 1 base, with 10 bases left in between. The CDR3 is 15 amino acids. CDR3 in amino acids: CAISESDLESYEQYF. The CDR3 DNA sequence: TGTGCCATCAGTGAGTCGGATTTGGAGTCCTACGAGCAGTACTTC.

This clonotype was picked up many times. The chain has TRBV18 and TRBJ2-5, with a tentative D call TRBD1 (5 bases). CDR3 length: 13 residues. Per germline, CDR1 KGHSH and CDR2 LQKENI. V gave up 8 bases and J gave up 4 bases, with 14 bases separating them. The CDR3 DNA follows: TGTGCCAGCAGCCCAGGGCAGGGAGAGACCCAGTACTTC. Protein sequence: CASSPGQGETQYF.

This chain links TRBV5-8 with TRBJ2-2; possibly TRBD1 for D (7 bases). Between the trimmed V and J ends, which lost 4 bases and 13 bases, there was a span of 17 bases. The length of the CDR3 is 13 residues. CDR1 is SGHTS, CDR2 YDEGEE, per germline. CDR3 sequence (DNA): TGTGCCAGCAGCCCCAGGGGGGAAAGGGGGCTGTTTTTT. It codes for CASSPRGERGLFF. The full variable domain, in which reference TRBV5-8 and TRBJ2-2 provide the parts outside the CDR3, is EAGVTQSPTHLIKTRGQQATLRCSPISGHTSVYWYQQALGLGLQFLLWYDEGEERNRGNFPPRFSGRQFPNYSSELNVNALELEDSALYLCASSPRGERGLFFGEGSRLTVL.

This clonotype came up a few times. V and J are TRBV6-1 and TRBJ2-7; 8 bases match TRBD1. The CDR3 loop spans 14 amino acids. CDR1 is MNHNS, CDR2 SASEGT, per germline. V lost 4 bases and J lost 4; bases outside the gene matches: 6. CDR3 sequence reads: CASSGSGTGYEQYF. The CDR3 coding sequence is TGTGCCAGCAGTGGCTCCGGGACAGGATACGAGCAGTACTTC.

This clonotype was counted a few times. The CDR3, as DNA: TGTGCCAGCAGTTACTCGTCTGAGGGGGCCCTGGATCCCAGCTCTGGAAACACCATATATTTT. Translating gives CASSYSSEGALDPSSGNTIYF. The rearrangement joins TRBV6-5 to TRBJ1-3; 7 nucleotides match TRBD1. CDR1 is MNHEY and CDR2 is SVGAGI in the germline V gene. J was trimmed by 0 bases and V by 0 bases; bases with no gene match: 17. This CDR3 has 21 residues.

The CDR3 DNA reads as TGTGCCAGTAGCCTCGGGACGGACCAGTTGAGTGGCTACACCTTC. Translating it yields CASSLGTDQLSGYTF. The gene calls are TRBV19 and TRBJ1-2; weak D call: TRBD1 (5 bases). From germline, CDR1 is LNHDA and CDR2 SQIVND (reference sequence). The CDR3 covers 15 residues. Trimming removed 6 bases at V and 7 bases at J, with 21 bases between.

This clonotype appeared a few times. V usage is TRBV5-4 and J usage is TRBJ2-7; D remains ambiguous. V shed 0 bases and J shed 7 bases, with 11 bases lying between them. The CDR3 contains 13 residues. From germline, CDR1 is SGHNT and CDR2 YYREEE (reference sequence). The CDR3 DNA is TGTGCCAGCAGCTTGGGTGTCACGGAAGAGCAGTACTTC. Its translation: CASSLGVTEEQYF.

This clonotype was found many times. V is TRBV28 and J is TRBJ2-5; the D is unclear. This CDR3 region has 16 residues. Germline V CDR1 and CDR2: MDHEN, SYDVKM. The V and J ends lost 1 base and 5 bases respectively, with 17 bases between them. Here the CDR3 DNA reads TGTGCCAGCAGTTTATCTTTTGCAATCGTCCGGGAGACCCAGTACTTC. This encodes CASSLSFAIVRETQYF.